The clone carrying this TCR beta chain was counted only a few times. Antigen: not known. This entry comes from a study of T cell responses to AZD1222 COVID-19 vaccine. Study-wide results and limits: Clonal diversity was possibly underestimated; the donors were predominantly white British and more often female.

The CDR3 contains 14 residues. CDR1 is MNHEY, CDR2 SVGAGI, per germline. The V segment lost 2 bases and the J segment 4 bases; nucleotides outside the gene matches: 5. Some clones are missing from TCRdb's copy, which holds only in-frame ones; the method was immunoSEQ multiplex PCR. The data hold about 120,000 clones, with 91% observed a single time. This receptor was obtained from an adult in good health. The chain recombines TRBV6-5 with TRBJ2-7; 7 bases fit TRBD2. Sample: peripheral blood, taken on day 0 of AZD1222 vaccination. The CDR3 coding sequence is TGTGCCAGCAGTTACGCGGGAGCCTTTTACGAGCAGTACTTC. Translation: CASSYAGAFYEQYF.